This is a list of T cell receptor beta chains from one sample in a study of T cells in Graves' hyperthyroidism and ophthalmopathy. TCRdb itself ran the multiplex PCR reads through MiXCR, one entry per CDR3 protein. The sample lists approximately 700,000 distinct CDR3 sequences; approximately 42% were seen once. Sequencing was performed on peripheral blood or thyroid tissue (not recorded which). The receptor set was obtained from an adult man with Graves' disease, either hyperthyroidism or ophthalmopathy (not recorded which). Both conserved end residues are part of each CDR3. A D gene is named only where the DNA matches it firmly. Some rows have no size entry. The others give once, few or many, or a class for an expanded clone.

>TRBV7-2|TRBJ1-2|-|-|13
TGTGCCAGCAGCTCCTCTTCTGGGGGTGGCTACACCTTC
CASSSSSGGGYTF
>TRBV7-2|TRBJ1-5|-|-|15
TGTGCCAGCAGCTCCTGGGGGGAGGACGGTCAGCCCCAGCATTTT
CASSSWGEDGQPQHF
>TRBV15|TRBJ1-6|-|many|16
TGTGCCACCAGCAGAGATCCCCCCAGGACAGATTCACCCCTCCACTTT
CATSRDPPRTDSPLHF
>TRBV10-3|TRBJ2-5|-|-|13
TGTGCTCAAACGGCGGGCATCCAAGAGACCCAGTACTTC
CAQTAGIQETQYF
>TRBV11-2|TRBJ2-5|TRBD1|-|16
TGTGCCAGCAGCTCCCTGGCTCGGGACAGGCAAGAGACCCAGTACTTC
CASSSLARDRQETQYF
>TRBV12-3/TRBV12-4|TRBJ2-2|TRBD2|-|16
TGTGCCAGCAGTCGCACTAGCGGGGTGGACACCGGGGAGCTGTTTTTT
CASSRTSGVDTGELFF
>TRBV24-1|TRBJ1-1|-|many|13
TGTGCCACCAGGAGCCCCTTGAACACTGAAGCTTTCTTT
CATRSPLNTEAFF
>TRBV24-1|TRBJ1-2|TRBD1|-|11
TGTGCCTACAGGGGGCTGGAAGGCTACACCTTC
CAYRGLEGYTF
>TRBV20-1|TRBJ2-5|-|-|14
TGCAGTGGCGATAGCTACGGTGGGAGAGAGACCCAGTACTTC
CSGDSYGGRETQYF
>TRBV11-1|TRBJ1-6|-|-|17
TGTGCCAGCAGCTCGCACGACCTACAGGGTACGGGATCACCCCTCCACTTT
CASSSHDLQGTGSPLHF
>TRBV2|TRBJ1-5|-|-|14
TGTGCCAGCAGTGAAGGGGCAGGGGAGCAGCCCCAGCATTTT
CASSEGAGEQPQHF
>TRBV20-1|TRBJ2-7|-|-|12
TGCAGTGCTAGTGTTACAGGGAGAGAGCAGTACTTC
CSASVTGREQYF
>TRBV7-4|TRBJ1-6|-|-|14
TGTGCCCGCAAGGGGAAACTGGATAATTCACCCCTCCACTTT
CARKGKLDNSPLHF
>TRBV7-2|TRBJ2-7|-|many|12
TGTGCCAGCAGCTTAACGACGGGACGGCTTTCATTC
CASSLTTGRLSF
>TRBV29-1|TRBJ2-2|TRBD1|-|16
TGCAGCGTTGAATGGGGACAGGGGGCGCGGACCGGGGAGCTGTTTTTT
CSVEWGQGARTGELFF
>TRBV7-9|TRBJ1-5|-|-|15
TGTGCCAGCAGTGGTAGAATCCTTAGCAATCAGCCCCAGCATTTT
CASSGRILSNQPQHF
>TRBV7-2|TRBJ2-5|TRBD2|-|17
TGTGCCAGCAGCCGCGGACTAGCGGGAGCTGGTGGGGAGACCCAGTACTTC
CASSRGLAGAGGETQYF
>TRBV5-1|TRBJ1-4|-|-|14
TGCGCCAGCAGCTTGACGGGTCCGGCAGAAAAACTGTTTTTT
CASSLTGPAEKLFF
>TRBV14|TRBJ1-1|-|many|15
TGTGCCAGCAGCCAAGAGGTGGAGGTGAACACTGAAGCTTTCTTT
CASSQEVEVNTEAFF